Reported below is one T cell receptor beta chain. This clonotype has at least ten counts. The target of this receptor is not known. The sample holds no much larger clone one base away, and base qualities are not on file. Bone marrow was sampled from every patient at the time of active disease. Isolation of bone marrow mononuclear cells was performed by Ficoll-Hypaque density gradient centrifugation. CD138-negative cells were obtained by negative selection after labeling with CD138 magnetic microbeads on a MACS separator, removing myeloma plasma cells. Purity of the isolated cells was checked by flow cytometry on an Attune NxT using CD138 antibodies. TRIzol reagent was used to extract total RNA, and a NanoDrop spectrophotometer was used to quantify the extracted RNA. Paired RNA-seq and IR-seq were performed on each patient's CD138-negative bone marrow sample. The data originate from a study of read filtering for tumor transcriptome and immune sequencing (dated by TCRdb to about 2020). Study-wide context: The cohort had 17 male and 14 female patients with a mean age of roughly 66 years, ranging from roughly 45 to 85. By revised international staging, roughly eight patients were R-ISS I, over 15 were R-ISS II and about seven were R-ISS III. After DNase treatment, whole-transcriptome libraries were prepared using the TruSeq RNA Access Library Prep Kit. Per sample, about 3.5 to 11 million TCR-region mapped reads were obtained with IR-seq, compared with only about 80 to 1,400 with RNA-seq. The study compared TCR repertoires from targeted immune repertoire sequencing and bulk whole-transcriptome sequencing run on the same bone marrow samples. As a main aim, a read-filtering strategy for immune repertoire data was addressed, with the specific question being whether clonotypes supported by a single read should be removed.

The paper's findings and limits, for the study overall: In IR-seq, single-read clonotypes were roughly 84% of clonotypes but approximately 3.7% of total reads; in RNA-seq they were roughly 72% of clonotypes and less than 45% of reads. Clonotypes were captured by IR-seq at much higher depth and more reliably than by RNA-seq, and smaller IR-seq throughput was sufficient for identification of most shared clonotypes. When single-read clonotypes were removed, the proportions of shared clonotypes in IR-seq and RNA-seq correlated more strongly. The sorted CD138-negative fraction was not purified T cells but a mixed bone marrow immune population.

The trim is 0 bases for V and 1 base for J, with a gap of 10 bases between the germline ends. The CDR3 runs 15 amino acids, cysteine and phenylalanine included. Only CDR3 DNA is held: 45 bases, read in frame from base 1. The CDR1 and CDR2 encoded by the germline V gene (reference sequence) are LGHDT and YNNKEL. TCR libraries were built from roughly 370 ng RNA with the Immunoverse kit, using molecular barcoded adaptors covering alpha/delta and beta/gamma chains. TCR library preparation was performed with the same RNA that was used for transcriptome sequencing. Sequencing of TCR libraries was carried out on an Illumina HiSeq 4000 with 2 x 150 cycles. In the authors' own workflow: TCR reads were aligned to human V, D, J and C references and assembled into CDR3 clonotypes with MiXCR, including quality filtering and error correction. The tcR package in R was used to analyze clonotype counts and gene usage diversity. For inspection of raw mapping reads, RNA-seq reads were mapped by STAR aligner version 2.5.3a onto GRCh37 of the human genome. To test the effect of sequencing depth on detected clonotypes, IR-seq fastq files were randomly downsampled using Seqtk 1.3. The raw public data were reprocessed by TCRdb itself: fastp quality trimming at Q25, MiXCR clonotype calling, in-frame beta chains only. Merged by CDR3 protein, the rows form single entries marked with the most common genes and DNA. The V and J calls and clone size are TCRdb's, not the authors'. Within this sample are over 35,000 distinct CDR3 sequences, with about an eighth of them counted one time only. The top ten constitute about 30% of the sample.

The receptor chain draws on TRBV3-1 and TRBJ2-7; TRBD2 is perhaps the D gene, given 5 matching bases. The specimen sequenced was a population of CD138-negative cells sorted from bone marrow. Taken with the paper, the label for cell subset or site translates to: bone marrow mononuclear cells depleted of CD138+ plasma/myeloma cells by negative magnetic selection. The receptor was derived from a donor at least 40 years old with multiple myeloma. Read as DNA, the sequence is TGTGCCAGCAGCCAAGAAGAGGGTTTTTCCTACGAGCAGTACTTC. It is translated as CASSQEEGFSYEQYF.